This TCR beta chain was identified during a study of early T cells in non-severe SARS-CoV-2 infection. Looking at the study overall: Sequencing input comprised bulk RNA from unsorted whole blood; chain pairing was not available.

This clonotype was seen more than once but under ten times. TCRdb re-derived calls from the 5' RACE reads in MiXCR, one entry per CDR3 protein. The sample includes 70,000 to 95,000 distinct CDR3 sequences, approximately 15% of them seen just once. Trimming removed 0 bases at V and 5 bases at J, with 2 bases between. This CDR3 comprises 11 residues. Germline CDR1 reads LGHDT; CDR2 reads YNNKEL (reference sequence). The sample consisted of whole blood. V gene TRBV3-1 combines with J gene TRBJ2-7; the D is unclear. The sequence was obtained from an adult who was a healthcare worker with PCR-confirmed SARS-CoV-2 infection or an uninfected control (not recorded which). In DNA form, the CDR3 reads TGTGCCAGCAGCCAAGAAAACGAGCAGTACTTC. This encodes CASSQENEQYF.